Each of the 4 T cell receptor beta chains below was sequenced from the same sample in a study of T cells in Graves' hyperthyroidism and ophthalmopathy. From RNA transcripts, TCR beta CDR3 regions were amplified. Primed by the HTBI set, a first-round RT-PCR was run on the TCR CDR3. TCRdb re-called the multiplex PCR reads with MiXCR, one entry per CDR3 protein. The sample carries approximately 400,000 distinct CDR3 sequences, 15% to 19% recorded once. Specimen: blood. The receptors originated from a woman in her late teens or twenties with Graves' hyperthyroidism that later progressed to Graves' ophthalmopathy.

This clonotype was counted at least ten times. The chain links TRBV6-2 or TRBV6-3 to TRBJ1-1; D unresolved. The CDR3 spans 13 residues. With 6 bases removed from V and 3 bases from J, the gap between germline ends came to 11 bases. Germline values: CDR1 MNHEY, CDR2 SVGEGT. The CDR3: CASSPWVDTEAFF. As DNA, the CDR3 is TGTGCCAGCAGCCCATGGGTCGACACTGAAGCTTTCTTT.

The table lists this clonotype with many counts. V gene TRBV20-1 combines with J gene TRBJ2-2, with D unclear. The germline V gene encodes CDR1 DFQATT and CDR2 SNEGSKA (reference sequence). The CDR3 contains 11 residues. Trimming shortened V by 3 bases and J by 4 bases, and 3 bases separated the two germline ends. The CDR3 sequence: CSARGTGELFF. CDR3 coding DNA: TGCAGTGCTAGGGGCACCGGGGAGCTGTTTTTT.

The sample holds many counts of this clonotype. This chain uses TRBV20-1 with TRBJ2-7; 15 nucleotides align to TRBD2. The CDR3 is 18 residues long. Per the germline V gene, CDR1 is DFQATT and CDR2 is SNEGSKA (reference sequence). The ends lost 0 bases at V and 5 bases at J; junction bases unmatched: 11. This chain's CDR3 is CSARDWTSGRAATHEQYF. The CDR3, as DNA: TGCAGTGCTAGAGACTGGACTAGCGGGAGGGCCGCCACCCACGAGCAGTACTTC.

CDR3 sequence (DNA): TGTGCCAGCTCACCACCCGGACAGGGACGGAAAGATACGCAGTATTTT. Translated, it gives CASSPPGQGRKDTQYF. The rearrangement joins TRBV18 to TRBJ2-3, with 8 bases lining up with TRBD1. CDR3 length: 16 amino acids. From germline, CDR1 is KGHSH and CDR2 LQKENI. The J segment lost 5 bases and the V segment lost 0 bases, leaving 7 bases of the junction unmatched. Complete variable domain (other parts from reference TRBV18 and TRBJ2-3): NAGVMQNPRHLVRRRGQEARLRCSPMKGHSHVYWYRQLPEEGLKFMVYLQKENIIDESGMPKERFSAEFPKEGPSILRIQQVVRGDSAAYFCASSPPGQGRKDTQYFGPGTRLTVL.